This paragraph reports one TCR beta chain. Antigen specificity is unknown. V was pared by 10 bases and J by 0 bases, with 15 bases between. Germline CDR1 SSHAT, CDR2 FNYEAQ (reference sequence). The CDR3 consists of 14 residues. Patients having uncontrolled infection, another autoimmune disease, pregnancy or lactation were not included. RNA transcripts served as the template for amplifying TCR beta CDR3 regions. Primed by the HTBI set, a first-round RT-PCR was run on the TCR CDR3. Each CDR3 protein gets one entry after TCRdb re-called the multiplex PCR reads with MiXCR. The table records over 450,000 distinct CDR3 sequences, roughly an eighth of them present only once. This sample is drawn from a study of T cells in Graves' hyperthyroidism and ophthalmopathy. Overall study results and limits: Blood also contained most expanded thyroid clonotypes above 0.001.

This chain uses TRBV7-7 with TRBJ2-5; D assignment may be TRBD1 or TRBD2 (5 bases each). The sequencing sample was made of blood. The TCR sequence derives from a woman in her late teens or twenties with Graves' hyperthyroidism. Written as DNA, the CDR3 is TGTGCCATCCGCCGGGACGACAACCAAGAGACCCAGTACTTC. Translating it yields CAIRRDDNQETQYF.